This record covers a single TCR beta chain. What it recognizes is unknown. The sample comes from a study of T cell responses to AZD1222 COVID-19 vaccine. Notes on the study in general: The donors showed a predominance of white British ancestry and of females, with possible underestimation of clonal diversity. Within unmutated variant regions lay the reported targets of nearly half of spike-specific TCRs.

Data came from immunoSEQ multiplex PCR; TCRdb stores just in-frame clones and leaves some out. The sample shows approximately 150,000 clones, 70% to 90% of them seen only once. CDR3 size: 17 residues. The sequence was collected from an adult who received the AZD1222 COVID-19 vaccine. V and J are TRBV21-1 and TRBJ2-3; TRBD1 is taken as the D call from the table, unchecked against the DNA. TRBV21-1 is reported as a pseudogene. Sample: peripheral blood, taken 28 days after the second AZD1222 dose. The CDR3 DNA reads TGTGCCAGCAGCGTGTACCGGGACAGGGCCCAAACAGATACGCAGTATTTT. Translated: CASSVYRDRAQTDTQYF.